This T cell receptor beta chain was recovered during a study of Ad26.COV2.S vaccination and SARS-CoV-2 variants. Only in-frame clones appear in the TCRdb table, and some are missing; sequencing was by immunoSEQ multiplex PCR. The sample gives roughly 400,000 clones, 92% of which show up once; about 1.6% is in the top ten. Treatment given: some 19 received Ad26.COV2.S at low or high dose, single or two shots; about 5 received placebo; per-sample allocation not given. The study sampled participants on day 63 after the first vaccine or placebo injection. On this clone: The sample has other DNA sequences that encode this CDR3 too.

This receptor was identified in a person aged 18-65 years who received the Ad26.COV2.S COVID-19 vaccine or a placebo. Sequences were derived from peripheral blood, sampled in a trial of Ad26.COV2.S vaccine versus placebo.

The CDR3 is CASSMGLVNEQYF. The CDR3 region has the DNA TGTGCCAGTAGTATGGGACTTGTGAACGAGCAGTACTTC. This chain joins TRBV19 and TRBJ2-7; perhaps TRBD2 as D (6 bases). Trimming left V 3 bases short and J 5 bases short, with 11 bases between. This CDR3 spans 13 amino acids. The V gene's germline CDR1 is LNHDA and CDR2 SQIVND (reference sequence). Using reference TRBV19 and TRBJ2-7 for the parts outside the CDR3, the full variable domain is DGGITQSPKYLFRKEGQNVTLSCEQNLNHDAMYWYRQDPGQGLRLIYYSQIVNDFQKGDIAEGYSVSREKKESFPLTVTSAQKNPTAFYLCASSMGLVNEQYFGPGTRLTVT.